This paragraph covers one TCR beta chain sequence. The antigen is undetermined. This specimen comes from a study of cytomegalovirus exposure and HLA in healthy donors. Study results and limitations: Clonal expansion, a later analysis showed, was greater in HLA-associated TCR beta chains than in equally common others. Most TCR sequences were uncommon, yet certain public TCRs appeared in many donors. The CMV antigen specificity of a few CMV-associated chains was confirmed through in vitro analysis.

60 Vbeta and 13 Jbeta primers were used in PCR. This table comes from immunoSEQ multiplex PCR, and its TCRdb copy is limited to in-frame clones, with some not included. This sample yields 150,000 or so clones, of which 84% are seen a single time; around 0.98% belongs to the top ten. Germline V gives CDR1 MNHEY, CDR2 SVGAGI. This CDR3 is built from 15 residues. With 6 bases removed from V and 0 bases from J, the gap between germline ends came to 14 bases. The source material was PBMCs. This clonotype originated in a man aged 25-40 years in good health and CMV-seronegative. The chain uses TRBV6-5 and TRBJ2-5; D unclear. In DNA, the CDR3 is TGTGCCAGCAGATTTCGGTCGGTACACCAAGAGACCCAGTACTTC. The encoded protein is CASRFRSVHQETQYF.